This TCR beta chain was profiled in a study of cytomegalovirus exposure and HLA in healthy donors. Study-wide results and limits: A missense variant in DCLRE1C was later tied to TCR beta V- and J-gene trimming. Being indistinguishable, some V segments were excluded, TRBV6-2 and TRBV6-3 among them. CMV serostatus was the sole immune exposure data available.

This clone was detected ten times or more. Antigen: not known. V was cut by 1 base and J by 6 bases, with 10 bases left in between. The germline V gene encodes CDR1 SNHLY and CDR2 FYNNEI. CDR3 size: 14 residues. PCR amplification relied on 60 Vbeta primers (plus 13 Jbeta primers). Method: immunoSEQ multiplex PCR; TCRdb's copy keeps in-frame clones and lacks some. The sample lists tens of thousands of clones, approximately 75% occurring once. The sequencing sample was made of PBMCs. This TCR derives from a man between 45 and 60 years old in good health and CMV-seropositive. The J gene is TRBJ2-1, the V gene TRBV2; TRBD2 is a possible D gene (7 bases). The CDR3 DNA is TGTGCCAGCAGTGAAGGGGGGGGCCTCAATGAGCAGTTCTTC. Amino acids: CASSEGGGLNEQFF.